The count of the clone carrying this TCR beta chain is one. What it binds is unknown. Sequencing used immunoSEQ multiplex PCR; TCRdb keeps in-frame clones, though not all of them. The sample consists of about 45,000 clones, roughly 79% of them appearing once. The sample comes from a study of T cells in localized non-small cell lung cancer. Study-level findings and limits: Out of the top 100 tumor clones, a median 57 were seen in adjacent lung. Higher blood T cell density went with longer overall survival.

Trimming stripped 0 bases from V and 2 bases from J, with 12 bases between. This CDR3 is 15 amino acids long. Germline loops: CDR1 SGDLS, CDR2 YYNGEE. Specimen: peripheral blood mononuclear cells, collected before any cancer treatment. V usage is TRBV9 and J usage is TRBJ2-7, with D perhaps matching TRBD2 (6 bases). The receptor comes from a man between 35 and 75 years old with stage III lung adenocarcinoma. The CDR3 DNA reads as TGTGCCAGCAGCGTAGACGGGACTGCAGCCTACGAGCAGTACTTC. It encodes CASSVDGTAAYEQYF.